This record looks at one TCR beta chain sequence and its context. The data were produced by immunoSEQ multiplex PCR, yet TCRdb's version contains in-frame clones alone and is incomplete. The sample carries 2 million to 3 million clones, roughly 92% recorded once. These data are taken from a study of shared clonotypes between healthy human individuals. The CDR3 sequence is 17 residues long. Losses at the gene ends were 2 bases for V and 1 base for J; bases not matched to a gene: 7. CDR1 ENHRY and CDR2 SYGVKD come from the germline V gene. Sequencing was done on a sample of naive CD4+ T cells sorted from blood. Subset in this sample: CD45RA+ positively selected. V and J are TRBV10-3 and TRBJ2-7, with 11 bases identical to TRBD1. The sequence came from a man between 18 and 35 years old in good health. The CDR3 coding sequence is TGTGCCATCAGTGAGCCTCCTGGGGACAGGGGGTCCTACGAGCAGTACTTC. It is translated as CAISEPPGDRGSYEQYF.